This is a list of T cell receptor beta chains from one sample in a study of T cell responses to AZD1222 COVID-19 vaccine. Sequencing used immunoSEQ multiplex PCR; TCRdb keeps in-frame clones, though not all of them. Found here are about 140,000 clones, 92% of them singletons; the top ten hold roughly 4%. Sequencing was performed on peripheral blood, taken 28 days after the second AZD1222 dose. The source is an adult who received the AZD1222 COVID-19 vaccine. Both conserved end residues are part of each CDR3. Each record gives: clone size, V gene, D gene, J gene, CDR3 DNA, CDR3 protein. D genes are given only for firm matches. Rows give clone size only sometimes, using once, few, many, or a class for an expanded clone.

NA	TRBV6-1	NA	TRBJ1-4	TGTGCCAGCAGCCGCAGAGAGGAAGTCCTACTGTTTTTT	CASSRREEVLLFF
NA	TRBV19	NA	TRBJ2-2	TGTGCCAGTAGCAGGGACGCGGCGAAGCTGTTTTTT	CASSRDAAKLFF
once	TRBV5-1	TRBD1	TRBJ2-7	TGCGCCAGCAGCTTGGTGGGACAGGGGGACGAGCAGTACTTC	CASSLVGQGDEQYF
once	TRBV11-1	NA	TRBJ2-5	TGTGCCAGCAGCCAACCGGACGGACGTCAAGAGACCCAGTACTTC	CASSQPDGRQETQYF
NA	TRBV18	NA	TRBJ2-3	TGTGCCAGCTCACCTCTCGGCGGGTCCACAGATACGCAGTATTTT	CASSPLGGSTDTQYF
NA	TRBV25-1	TRBD1	TRBJ1-2	TGTGCCAGCAGTGAACTCAGGGGGGTCGGCTACACCTTC	CASSELRGVGYTF
NA	TRBV6-2/TRBV6-3	TRBD2	TRBJ2-3	TGTGCCAGCAGTTACCCACCCGTTGGGGGGGTCTACACAGATACGCAGTATTTT	CASSYPPVGGVYTDTQYF
NA	TRBV12-3/TRBV12-4	NA	TRBJ1-5	TGTGCCAGCACCCAGAGCCATCAGCCCCAGCATTTT	CASTQSHQPQHF
NA	TRBV12-3/TRBV12-4	NA	TRBJ1-6	TGTGCCAGCAGTTTTCAGATAACGTCACCCCTCCACTTT	CASSFQITSPLHF
NA	TRBV27	TRBD1	TRBJ1-2	TGTGCCAGCAGTACGGACAGGGAGGATGGCTACACCTTC	CASSTDREDGYTF
NA	TRBV4-1	NA	TRBJ1-6	TGCGCCAGCAGCCAAGGTTTCACAGTATCTTCACCCCTCCACTTT	CASSQGFTVSSPLHF
NA	TRBV7-2	NA	TRBJ2-7	TGTGCCAGCAGCTTAGGGGGGGGCAGGGACCTTGGGGAGCAGTACTTC	CASSLGGGRDLGEQYF
NA	TRBV7-9	NA	TRBJ2-5	TGTGCCAGCAACAGGGTGGTAGAGACCCAGTACTTC	CASNRVVETQYF
few	TRBV18	NA	TRBJ2-7	TGTGCCAGCTCACCACCTTCTAGCGACGAGCAGTACTTC	CASSPPSSDEQYF
NA	TRBV10-3	NA	TRBJ2-2	TGTGCCATCAGTGAAGGCGGGGAGCTGTTTTTT	CAISEGGELFF
NA	TRBV20-1	NA	TRBJ2-3	TGCAGTGCTCCCCAGGTCTATACGCAGTATTTT	CSAPQVYTQYF
NA	TRBV6-1	NA	TRBJ1-2	TGTGCCAGCAGTGAACCGACAGTTACCTATGGCTACACCTTC	CASSEPTVTYGYTF
NA	TRBV6-5	NA	TRBJ2-1	TGTGCCAGCAGTCTGAGGGGGAATGAGCAGTTCTTC	CASSLRGNEQFF
NA	TRBV3-1/TRBV3-2	TRBD1	TRBJ2-7	TGTGCCAGCAGCCGTCGGGACAGGGGGGACGAGCAGTACTTC	CASSRRDRGDEQYF
NA	TRBV7-9	TRBD1	TRBJ1-1	TGTGCCAGCAGCTCACTCTTCAGGGGGCGAGACACTGAAGCTTTCTTT	CASSSLFRGRDTEAFF
NA	TRBV10-3	NA	TRBJ1-4	TGTGCCATCAGGCCGACCCAGGGTGAAAAACTGTTTTTT	CAIRPTQGEKLFF
NA	TRBV4-3	NA	TRBJ1-2	TGCGCCAGCAGCCAGGCGGGAAACCGCCTGAACTATGGCTACACCTTC	CASSQAGNRLNYGYTF
once	TRBV11-2	TRBD1	TRBJ1-4	TGTGCCAGCAGCTTAGGCTTTGGGACAGGGGCCGCAACTAATGAAAAACTGTTTTTT	CASSLGFGTGAATNEKLFF
NA	TRBV3-1/TRBV3-2	TRBD1	TRBJ1-5	TGTGCCAGCAGCCGATCCGACAGGGGGGATCAGCCCCAGCATTTT	CASSRSDRGDQPQHF
NA	TRBV5-1	TRBD1	TRBJ2-2	TGCGCCAGCAGCTTGTGGAGGGGACAGGGGGCCCTTAGCACCGGGGAGCTGTTTTTT	CASSLWRGQGALSTGELFF
NA	TRBV28	NA	TRBJ2-2	TGTGCCAGCAGTTTACCGGGACATAGTCGCGGGGAGCTGTTTTTT	CASSLPGHSRGELFF
NA	TRBV28	NA	TRBJ1-4	TGTGCCAGCTGGTCGCAGGGGACAACTAATGAAAAACTGTTTTTT	CASWSQGTTNEKLFF
NA	TRBV4-1	NA	TRBJ2-3	TGCGCCAGCAGCCAGCTAGCCGGGACCACAGATACGCAGTATTTT	CASSQLAGTTDTQYF
NA	TRBV18	TRBD1	TRBJ2-3	TGTGCCAGCTCACCCATTTTCGCCGGGACAGCTTACACAGATACGCAGTATTTT	CASSPIFAGTAYTDTQYF
NA	TRBV7-8	NA	TRBJ1-1	TGTGCCAGCAGCTTTGGGGGGGCCGGGGACACTGAAGCTTTCTTT	CASSFGGAGDTEAFF
NA	TRBV7-3	TRBD2	TRBJ2-1	TGTGCCAGCAGCCCAAAGGGGACTAGCGGGGGGCCGACCCAAAGCTCCTACAATGAGCAGTTCTTC	CASSPKGTSGGPTQSSYNEQFF
NA	TRBV7-6	NA	TRBJ2-3	TGTGCCAGCAGCTCTTTGAGGCGCGCAGATACGCAGTATTTT	CASSSLRRADTQYF
NA	TRBV9	TRBD2	TRBJ2-1	TGTGCCAGCAGCGTAGCAAGCGGGAGTAACGAGCAGTTCTTC	CASSVASGSNEQFF
NA	TRBV28	NA	TRBJ2-7	TGTGCCAGCAGTTTACAAGGGGACCTCGGCTACGAGCAGTACTTC	CASSLQGDLGYEQYF
NA	TRBV11-2	TRBD2	TRBJ2-7	TGTGCCAGCAGCTTAGATGTCCCTAGCGGGATCGGAGAGCAGTACTTC	CASSLDVPSGIGEQYF
few	TRBV19	NA	TRBJ2-7	TGTGCCAGTAGACACGAGCAGTACTTC	CASRHEQYF
NA	TRBV5-4	NA	TRBJ2-7	TGTGCCAGCAGCTTCGCCAGGGGATCCTACGAGCAGTACTTC	CASSFARGSYEQYF
NA	TRBV6-2/TRBV6-3	NA	TRBJ2-7	TGTGCCAGCAGTTACGGGGAGGGGGCAACAAGGTACTTC	CASSYGEGATRYF
NA	TRBV4-2	TRBD1	TRBJ1-5	TGTGCCAGCAGCCAAGATCGGGACAGGGACGGTCAGCCCCAGCATTTT	CASSQDRDRDGQPQHF
once	TRBV2	TRBD1	TRBJ1-2	TGTGCCAGCAGTGGGGTTAGACAGGGCTATAGTGGCTACACCTTC	CASSGVRQGYSGYTF
NA	TRBV5-4	TRBD1	TRBJ2-7	TGTGCCAGCAGCGAAGGGACAGGGATATACGAGCAGTACTTC	CASSEGTGIYEQYF